This T cell receptor beta chain was sequenced during a study of cytomegalovirus exposure and HLA in healthy donors. Study context: As released early, the data held around 80 million unique TCRs from HLA-typed donors.

Findings of the study overall: The study flagged fewer than 200 TCR beta chains as cytomegalovirus-associated. Among immune exposure information, only CMV serostatus was available. Within the data, a cluster of highly shared sequence variants was likely a sequencing artifact.

This PCR relied on a set of 60 Vbeta primers and 13 Jbeta primers. TCRdb's copy holds only in-frame clones and misses some; the assay was immunoSEQ multiplex PCR. The sample has about 83,000 clones, 65% to 75% seen once; the top ten hold roughly 4.2%. Details on this clone: What it binds is not known.

The CDR3 extends over 15 amino acids. V was trimmed by 6 bases and J by 6 bases, leaving 18 bases between them. Per the germline V gene, CDR1 is MDHEN and CDR2 is SYDVKM. V usage is TRBV28 and J usage is TRBJ1-5; D call uncertain. The specimen sequenced was PBMCs. The origin of this receptor is a man between 60 and 70 years old in good health and CMV-seronegative. The DNA of the CDR3 is TGTGCCAGCAGCGAACCTCTGAGGGCCGGTCAGCCCCAGCATTTT. This encodes CASSEPLRAGQPQHF.